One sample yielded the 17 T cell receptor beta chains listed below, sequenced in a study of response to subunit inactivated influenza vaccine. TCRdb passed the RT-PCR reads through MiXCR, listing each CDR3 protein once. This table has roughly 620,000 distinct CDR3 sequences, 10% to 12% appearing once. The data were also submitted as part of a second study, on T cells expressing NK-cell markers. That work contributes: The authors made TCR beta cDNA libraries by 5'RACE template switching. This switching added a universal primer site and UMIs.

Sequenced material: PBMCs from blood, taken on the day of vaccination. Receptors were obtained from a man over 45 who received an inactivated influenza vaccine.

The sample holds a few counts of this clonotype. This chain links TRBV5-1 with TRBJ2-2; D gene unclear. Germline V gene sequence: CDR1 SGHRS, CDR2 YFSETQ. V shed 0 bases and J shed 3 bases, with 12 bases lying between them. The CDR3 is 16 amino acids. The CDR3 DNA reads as TGCGCCAGCAGCTTGGACCCCAACGGAGACACCGGGGAGCTGTTTTTT. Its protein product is CASSLDPNGDTGELFF. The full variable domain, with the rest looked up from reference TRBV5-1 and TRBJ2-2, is KAGVTQTPRYLIKTRGQQVTLSCSPISGHRSVSWYQQTPGQGLQFLFEYFSETQRNKGNFPGRFSGRQFSNSRSEMNVSTLELGDSALYLCASSLDPNGDTGELFFGEGSRLTVL.

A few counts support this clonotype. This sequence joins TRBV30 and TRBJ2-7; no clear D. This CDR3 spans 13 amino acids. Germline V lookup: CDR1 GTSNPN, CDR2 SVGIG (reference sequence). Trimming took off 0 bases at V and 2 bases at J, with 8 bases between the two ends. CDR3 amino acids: CAWSVRYTYEQYF. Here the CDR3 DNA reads TGTGCCTGGAGTGTAAGGTACACCTACGAGCAGTACTTC.

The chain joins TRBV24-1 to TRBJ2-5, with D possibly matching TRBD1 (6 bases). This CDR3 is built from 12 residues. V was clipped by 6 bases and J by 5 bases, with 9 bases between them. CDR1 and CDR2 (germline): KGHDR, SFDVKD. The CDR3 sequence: CATSQDSETQYF. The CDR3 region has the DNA TGTGCCACCAGTCAGGACAGTGAGACCCAGTACTTC.

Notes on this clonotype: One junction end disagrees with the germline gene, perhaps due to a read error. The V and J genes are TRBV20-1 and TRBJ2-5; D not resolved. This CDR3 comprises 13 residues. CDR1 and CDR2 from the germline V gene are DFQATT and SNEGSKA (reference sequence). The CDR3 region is CSARESPQETQYF. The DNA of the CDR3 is TGCAGTGCGAGAGAGTCGCCCCAAGAGACCCAGTACTTC.

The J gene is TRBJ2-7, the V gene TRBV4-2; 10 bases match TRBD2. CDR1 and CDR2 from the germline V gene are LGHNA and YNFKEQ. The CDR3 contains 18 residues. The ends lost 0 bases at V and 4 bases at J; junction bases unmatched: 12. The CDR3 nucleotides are TGTGCCAGCAGCCAAGAAGGGACCTGGCTAGCGGGGGAATACGAGCAGTACTTC. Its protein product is CASSQEGTWLAGEYEQYF.

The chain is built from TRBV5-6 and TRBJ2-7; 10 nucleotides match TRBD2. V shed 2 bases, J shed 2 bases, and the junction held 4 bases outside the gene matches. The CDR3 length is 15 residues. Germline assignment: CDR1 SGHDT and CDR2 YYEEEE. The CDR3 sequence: CASSFGTSAAYEQYF. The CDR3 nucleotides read TGTGCCAGCAGCTTCGGGACTAGCGCCGCCTACGAGCAGTACTTC.

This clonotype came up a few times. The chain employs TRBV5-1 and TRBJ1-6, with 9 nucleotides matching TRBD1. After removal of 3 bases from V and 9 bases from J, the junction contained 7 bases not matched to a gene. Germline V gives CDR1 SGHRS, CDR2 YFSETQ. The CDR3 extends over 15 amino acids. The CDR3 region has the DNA TGCGCCAGCAGCTCTGCCGGGACAGGGCCTTCACCCCTCCACTTT. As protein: CASSSAGTGPSPLHF.

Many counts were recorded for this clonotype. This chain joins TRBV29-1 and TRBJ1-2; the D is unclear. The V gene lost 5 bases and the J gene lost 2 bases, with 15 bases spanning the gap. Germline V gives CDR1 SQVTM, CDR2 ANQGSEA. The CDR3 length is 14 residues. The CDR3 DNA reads TGCAGCGTTACCCCATTTTCCCAGAACTATGGCTACACCTTC. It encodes CSVTPFSQNYGYTF.

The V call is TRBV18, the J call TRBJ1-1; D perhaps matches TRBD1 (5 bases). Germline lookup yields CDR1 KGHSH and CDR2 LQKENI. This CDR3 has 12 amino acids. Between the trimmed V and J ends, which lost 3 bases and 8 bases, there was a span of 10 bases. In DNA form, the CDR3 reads TGTGCCAGCTCACCTTTCAAGGGGGAAGCTTTCTTT. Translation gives CASSPFKGEAFF.

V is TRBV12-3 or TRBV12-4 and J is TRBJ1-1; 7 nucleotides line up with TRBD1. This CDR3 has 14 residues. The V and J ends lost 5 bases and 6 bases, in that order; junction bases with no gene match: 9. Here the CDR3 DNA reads TGTGCCAGCAGTGCTAACAGGGGATCCGCTGAAGCTTTCTTT. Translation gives CASSANRGSAEAFF.

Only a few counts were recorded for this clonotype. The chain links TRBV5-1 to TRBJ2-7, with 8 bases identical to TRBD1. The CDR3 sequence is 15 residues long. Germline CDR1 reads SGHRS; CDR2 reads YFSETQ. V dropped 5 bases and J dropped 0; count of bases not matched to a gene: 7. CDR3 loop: CASRLSDRGSYEQYF. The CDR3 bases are TGCGCCAGCAGACTCTCAGACAGGGGCTCCTACGAGCAGTACTTC. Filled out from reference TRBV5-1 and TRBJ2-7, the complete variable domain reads KAGVTQTPRYLIKTRGQQVTLSCSPISGHRSVSWYQQTPGQGLQFLFEYFSETQRNKGNFPGRFSGRQFSNSRSEMNVSTLELGDSALYLCASRLSDRGSYEQYFGPGTRLTVT.

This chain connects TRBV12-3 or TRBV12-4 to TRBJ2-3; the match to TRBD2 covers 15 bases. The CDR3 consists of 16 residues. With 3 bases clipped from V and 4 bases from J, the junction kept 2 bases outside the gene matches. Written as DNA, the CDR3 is TGTGCCAGCAGTTTGGGACTAGCGGGAGGCGCAGATACGCAGTATTTT. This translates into CASSLGLAGGADTQYF.

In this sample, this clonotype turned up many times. The CDR3 loop reads CASSYHTGQPQHF. The DNA of the CDR3 is TGTGCCAGCAGTTACCACACCGGCCAGCCCCAGCATTTT. The chain has TRBV6-2 or TRBV6-3 and TRBJ1-5; no reliable D call. There are 13 residues in the CDR3. Germline V lookup: CDR1 MNHEY, CDR2 SVGEGT. The V end lost 2 bases, the J end lost 7 bases, and 9 bases lay between the germline ends.

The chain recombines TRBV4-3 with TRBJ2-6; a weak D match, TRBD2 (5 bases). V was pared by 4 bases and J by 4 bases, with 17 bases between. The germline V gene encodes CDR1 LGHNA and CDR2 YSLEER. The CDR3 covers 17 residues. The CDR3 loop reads CASSLSPRGSGANVLTF. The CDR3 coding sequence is TGCGCCAGCAGCCTTTCCCCTCGGGGATCCGGGGCCAACGTCCTGACTTTC.

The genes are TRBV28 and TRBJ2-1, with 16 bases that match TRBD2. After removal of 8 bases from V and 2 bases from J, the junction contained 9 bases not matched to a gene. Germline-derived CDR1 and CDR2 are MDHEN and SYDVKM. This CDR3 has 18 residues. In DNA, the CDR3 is TGTGCCAGCCGAACCGGGACTAGCGGGAGGGGCACCTACAATGAGCAGTTCTTC. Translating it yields CASRTGTSGRGTYNEQFF.

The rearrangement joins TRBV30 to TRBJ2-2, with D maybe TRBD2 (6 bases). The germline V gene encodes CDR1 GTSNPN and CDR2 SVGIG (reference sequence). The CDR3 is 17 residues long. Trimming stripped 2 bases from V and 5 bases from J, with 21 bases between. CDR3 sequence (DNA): TGTGCCTGGAGTATGTCGACCGGGACTGGGAGGACCGGGGAGCTGTTTTTT. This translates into CAWSMSTGTGRTGELFF.

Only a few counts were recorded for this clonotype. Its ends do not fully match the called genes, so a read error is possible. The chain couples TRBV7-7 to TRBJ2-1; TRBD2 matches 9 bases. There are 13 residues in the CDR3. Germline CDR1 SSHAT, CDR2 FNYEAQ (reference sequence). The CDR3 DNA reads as TGTGCTAGCAGCCCAGACGGCGGGGGGGCGCAGTTCTTC. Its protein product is CASSPDGGGAQFF.